The 2 T cell receptor beta chains below all came from one sample that was sequenced in a study of T cells expressing NK-cell markers. With the 5' RACE reads reprocessed, TCRdb shows one record per CDR3 protein and no DNA. This sample contains a few hundred thousand distinct CDR3 sequences. The sequencing input was blood T cells: a sorted CD56 or NKG2C T cell subset, CD4+ or CD8+ T cells, or bulk PBMC T cells (not recorded which). The receptors here all came from a woman in her fifties or sixties in good health.

The chain uses TRBV4-2 and TRBJ2-2; no DNA is available, so the TRBD2 call from TCRdb remains unchecked. Germline CDR1 is LGHNA and CDR2 is YNFKEQ. This CDR3 has 17 residues. The CDR3 spells CASSQGGLAGATGELFF.

This rearrangement joins TRBV9 to TRBJ2-3; the D gene TCRdb calls, TRBD2, cannot be checked with no DNA. The CDR3 runs 14 residues. In germline, CDR1 is SGDLS, CDR2 YYNGEE. The CDR3 is CASSIAGAVDTQYF.